This TCR beta chain was profiled in a study of blood T cells in healthy people across ages. Next came a second PCR, run for about 6 to 11 cycles, which used a sample-barcoded 5' primer along with a J-beta primer mix. TCRdb re-called the 5' RACE reads through MiXCR, storing one row per CDR3 protein. In the table there are 550,000 to 600,000 distinct CDR3 sequences, roughly 48% of which are singletons. Study-level findings and limits: A roughly linear fall in TCR beta diversity per million T cells was seen with increasing age.

V lost 9 bases and J 2 bases, leaving 15 bases between the germline ends. From germline, CDR1 is MNHNY and CDR2 SVGAGI (reference sequence). CDR3 length: 14 residues. In this sample, this clonotype turned up a few times. Antigen specificity is unknown. This clonotype originated in an elderly man in good health. Sequencing used blood. The rearrangement uses TRBV6-6 and TRBJ2-3, with a possible D match to TRBD1 (6 bases). CDR3 sequence reads: CASSPTGITDTQYF. For the CDR3, the DNA is TGTGCCAGTAGTCCGACAGGAATCACAGATACGCAGTATTTT.